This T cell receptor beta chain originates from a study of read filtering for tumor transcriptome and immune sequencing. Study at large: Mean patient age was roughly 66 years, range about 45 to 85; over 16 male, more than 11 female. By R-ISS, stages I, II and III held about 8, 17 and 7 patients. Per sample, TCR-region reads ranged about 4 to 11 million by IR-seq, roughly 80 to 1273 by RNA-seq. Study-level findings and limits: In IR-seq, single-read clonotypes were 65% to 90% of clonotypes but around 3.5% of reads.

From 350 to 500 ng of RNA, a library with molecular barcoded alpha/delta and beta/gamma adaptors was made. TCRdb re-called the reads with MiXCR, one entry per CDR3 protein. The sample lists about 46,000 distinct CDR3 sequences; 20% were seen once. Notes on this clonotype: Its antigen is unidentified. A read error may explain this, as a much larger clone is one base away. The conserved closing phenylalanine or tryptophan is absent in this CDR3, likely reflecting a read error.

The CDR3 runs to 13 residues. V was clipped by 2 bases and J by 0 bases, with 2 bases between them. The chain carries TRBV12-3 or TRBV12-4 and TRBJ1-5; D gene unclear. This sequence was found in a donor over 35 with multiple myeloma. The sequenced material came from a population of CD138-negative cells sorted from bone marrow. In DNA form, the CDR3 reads TGTGCCAGCAGTTTAAGTAGCAATCAGCCCCAGCATCTT. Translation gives CASSLSSNQPQHL.